The source of this T cell receptor beta chain is a study of cytomegalovirus exposure and HLA in healthy donors. Study-level points and caveats: Researchers catalogued some 160 TCR beta chains as cytomegalovirus-associated.

PCR was performed using 60 Vbeta and 13 Jbeta primers. Here immunoSEQ multiplex PCR was the method, and the copy in TCRdb shows in-frame clones only, minus some. The table shows 100,000 or so clones, with about 75% occurring only once. V was cut by 4 bases and J by 3 bases, with 12 bases left in between. The CDR3 extends over 14 amino acids. The germline gives CDR1 MNHEY, CDR2 SMNVEV (reference sequence). Despite likely unrecorded immune exposures, the donors were nominally healthy at the time of sampling. A note on this clone: What it binds is unknown.

The gene calls are TRBV27 and TRBJ1-2; TRBD1 is a possible D gene (5 bases). This TCR was recovered from a young woman in good health and CMV-seropositive. Sequencing was carried out using PBMCs. CDR3 amino acids: CASSSTATYYGYTF. CDR3 bases: TGTGCCAGCAGTTCGACAGCGACCTACTATGGCTACACCTTC.